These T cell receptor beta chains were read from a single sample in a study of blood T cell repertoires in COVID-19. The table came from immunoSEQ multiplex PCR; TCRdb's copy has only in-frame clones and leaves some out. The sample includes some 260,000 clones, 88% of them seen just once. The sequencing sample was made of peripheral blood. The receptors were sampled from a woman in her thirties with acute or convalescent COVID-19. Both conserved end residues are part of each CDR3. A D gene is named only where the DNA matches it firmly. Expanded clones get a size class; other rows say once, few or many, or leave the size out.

TGTGCCAGCTCACCAGTTGCCGGGGGAAGCAATCAGCCCCAGCATTTT | CASSPVAGGSNQPQHF | TRBJ1-5 | - | 16 | TRBV18 | -
TGCGCCAGCAAGTTGTGCGATCAGCCCCAGCATTTT | CASKLCDQPQHF | TRBJ1-5 | - | 12 | TRBV10-1 | -
TGTGCCAGCAGACTAGCGGGAGGTGGCACAGATACGCAGTATTTT | CASRLAGGGTDTQYF | TRBJ2-3 | - | 15 | TRBV27 | TRBD2
TGCGCCAGCAGCGAGACAGGATTTAATGAAAAACTGTTTTTT | CASSETGFNEKLFF | TRBJ1-4 | - | 14 | TRBV5-1 | -
TGCGCCAGCAGCCAAACTAGTTCCACTTACATAAATGAGCAGTTCTTC | CASSQTSSTYINEQFF | TRBJ2-1 | - | 16 | TRBV4-3 | -
TGTGCCAGCAGCCCCGCGACAGGGTCTTACGAGCAGTACTTC | CASSPATGSYEQYF | TRBJ2-7 | - | 14 | TRBV7-3 | TRBD1
TGCAGCGTTGAAACTTTCCGGCTTTCCGGGACAGGGATACATGAGGGCACTGAAGCTTTCTTT | CSVETFRLSGTGIHEGTEAFF | TRBJ1-1 | once | 21 | TRBV29-1 | TRBD1
TGTGCCAGTAGTCCAGGGTTCGAGCAGTACTTC | CASSPGFEQYF | TRBJ2-7 | - | 11 | TRBV19 | -
TGTGCCAGCAGCGCACAACTAGCGGGAGTTTACAATGAGCAGTTCTTC | CASSAQLAGVYNEQFF | TRBJ2-1 | - | 16 | TRBV7-7 | TRBD2
TGTGCCAGCAGCTTCGGGCTAGCGGGAGGAACTAGCACAGATACGCAGTATTTT | CASSFGLAGGTSTDTQYF | TRBJ2-3 | - | 18 | TRBV5-4 | TRBD2
TGCAGCGTTGGCGATAATTCACCCCTCCACTTT | CSVGDNSPLHF | TRBJ1-6 | few | 11 | TRBV29-1 | -
TGTGCCAGCAGCGTAGGTATTAGAGGTGGGGATACGCAGTATTTT | CASSVGIRGGDTQYF | TRBJ2-3 | once | 15 | TRBV9 | -
TGTGCCAGCAGCCCATTAGGGGAATACTACGAGCAGTACTTC | CASSPLGEYYEQYF | TRBJ2-7 | - | 14 | TRBV7-9 | -
TGTGCCAGAGACAGGGGAAGTGCTGAAGCTTTCTTT | CARDRGSAEAFF | TRBJ1-1 | - | 12 | TRBV30 | TRBD1
TGTGCCAGCAGTTCCGGGACTAGCGGGAGGGTGACAGATACGCAGTATTTT | CASSSGTSGRVTDTQYF | TRBJ2-3 | - | 17 | TRBV6-2/TRBV6-3 | TRBD2
TGTGCCAGCAGCTTTCAGGGGAGCTCTGGAAACACCATATATTTT | CASSFQGSSGNTIYF | TRBJ1-3 | - | 15 | TRBV11-3 | -
TGTGCCAGCAGTGAAGCCCTCGATACGCAGTATTTT | CASSEALDTQYF | TRBJ2-3 | - | 12 | TRBV6-1 | -
TGTGCCAGCAGTTTAAGACTAGCGGGAACCCACGAGCAGTACTTC | CASSLRLAGTHEQYF | TRBJ2-7 | - | 15 | TRBV27 | TRBD2
TGTGCCTGGAGCCGGGACAGGAAAAGATTGGAGCAGTACTTC | CAWSRDRKRLEQYF | TRBJ2-7 | few | 14 | TRBV30 | TRBD1
TGTGCCAGCAGTGAAGCTTGGGACAGGGCTACAGATACGCAGTATTTT | CASSEAWDRATDTQYF | TRBJ2-3 | - | 16 | TRBV6-1 | TRBD1
TGTGCCAGCAGCCGCACAGGACGGACGAACACTGAAGCTTTCTTT | CASSRTGRTNTEAFF | TRBJ1-1 | - | 15 | TRBV6-5 | -
TGCAGCGTTGTTTCAGGAACTAACTATGGCTACACCTTC | CSVVSGTNYGYTF | TRBJ1-2 | - | 13 | TRBV29-1 | -
TGTGCCAGTAGTATGGGGGCGGACACCTCTAATGAAAAACTGTTTTTT | CASSMGADTSNEKLFF | TRBJ1-4 | - | 16 | TRBV19 | -
TGTGCCAGCACTAAAGGGGGGGAGTACAATGAGCAGTTCTTC | CASTKGGEYNEQFF | TRBJ2-1 | - | 14 | TRBV9 | -
TGTGCCAGCAGTACAGGGGCGTGGGAGACCCAGTACTTC | CASSTGAWETQYF | TRBJ2-5 | - | 13 | TRBV12-3/TRBV12-4 | TRBD1
TGTGCCAGCAGTCGCGACAGGGGGCCAACTGAAGCTTTCTTT | CASSRDRGPTEAFF | TRBJ1-1 | - | 14 | TRBV3-1/TRBV3-2 | TRBD1
TGCAGCGCCGTTGGGCCAGCCTTGGACACTGAAGCTTTCTTT | CSAVGPALDTEAFF | TRBJ1-1 | few | 14 | TRBV29-1 | -
TGTGCCAGCAGTGACAGGGGGTGGTACGAGCAGTACTTC | CASSDRGWYEQYF | TRBJ2-7 | - | 13 | TRBV2 | TRBD1
TGCGCCAGCAGCCAAGACTTGCGTCCCTACGAGCAGTACTTC | CASSQDLRPYEQYF | TRBJ2-7 | - | 14 | TRBV4-1 | -